The 6 T cell receptor beta chains reported below all come from one sample, sequenced in a study of T-cell reconstitution after alpha-beta-depleted transplantation in children. Library preparation (for TCRbeta) was performed with unique molecular identifiers. A single record per CDR3 protein comes from TCRdb applying MiXCR to the PCR reads. The sample contains approximately 400,000 distinct CDR3 sequences, around 9.9% of which appear only once. The source was PBMCs from the stem cell graft donor, collected from the stem cell graft. The receptors were sampled from a human donor who donated a stem cell graft to a child with acute myeloid leukemia.

This clonotype was seen a few times. The chain uses TRBV6-1 and TRBJ2-5, with D possibly TRBD1 on 5 matching bases. Germline lookup yields CDR1 MNHNS and CDR2 SASEGT. The CDR3 sequence is 13 residues long. The V gene lost 10 bases and the J gene lost 2 bases, with 14 bases spanning the gap. In nucleotides, the CDR3 is TGTGCCACTCTCAGGGCAGGGCAAGAGACCCAGTACTTC. This codes for CATLRAGQETQYF.

Remarks on this clonotype: One end of the junction is discordant with germline, which a read error may explain. The chain links TRBV7-7 to TRBJ2-5; the match to TRBD2 covers 10 bases. Germline-derived CDR1 and CDR2 are SSHAT and FNYEAQ (reference sequence). This CDR3 is 16 amino acids long. In DNA, the CDR3 is TGTGCTAGCAGCCCAGGGAGCGGGGGGGCGGTTGAGACCCAGTACTTC. This translates into CASSPGSGGAVETQYF.

The chain combines TRBV10-3 with TRBJ2-5, with D perhaps TRBD1 or TRBD2 (7 bases each). The germline CDR1 and CDR2 sequences are ENHRY and SYGVKD. This CDR3 region has 14 residues. Between the trimmed V and J ends, which lost 6 bases and 2 bases, there was a span of 13 bases. Written as DNA, the CDR3 is TGTGCCATCAGATCTCAGGGGGGGCAAGAGACCCAGTACTTC. This sequence encodes CAIRSQGGQETQYF.

The table lists this clonotype with a few counts. The rearrangement joins TRBV2 to TRBJ2-2; 7 nucleotides agree with TRBD1. Germline CDR1 and CDR2: SNHLY and FYNNEI. This CDR3 is built from 14 residues. V was pared by 6 bases and J by 6 bases, with 7 bases of the junction left unmatched. The CDR3 region is CASRNRGGAGELFF. The CDR3 region has the DNA TGTGCCAGCAGGAACAGGGGCGGCGCCGGGGAGCTGTTTTTT. Full variable domain (remainder filled in from reference TRBV2 and TRBJ2-2): EPEVTQTPSHQVTQMGQEVILRCVPISNHLYFYWYRQILGQKVEFLVSFYNNEISEKSEIFDDQFSVERPDGSNFTLKIRSTKLEDSAMYFCASRNRGGAGELFFGEGSRLTVL.

In its sample, this clonotype was seen a few times. The J gene is TRBJ1-1, the V gene TRBV29-1, with D perhaps matching TRBD1 (5 bases). The V gene lost 6 bases and the J gene lost 4 bases, with 12 bases spanning the gap. CDR3 length: 12 residues. From germline, CDR1 is SQVTM and CDR2 ANQGSEA. The CDR3 DNA is TGCAGCGTGTCCCGCGGGGGCACTGAAGCTTTCTTT. This translates into CSVSRGGTEAFF.

The chain has TRBV28 and TRBJ2-5; D unresolved. The CDR3 runs 14 residues. V lost 6 bases and J lost 1, with 12 bases in between. In germline, CDR1 is MDHEN, CDR2 SYDVKM. The CDR3 loop reads CASSTLGIQETQYF. For the CDR3, the DNA is TGTGCCAGCAGCACTTTGGGGATCCAAGAGACCCAGTACTTC.